This T cell receptor (beta chain) is drawn from a study of CD4 T cells in relation to SARS-CoV-2 and coronaviruses. Broader study findings: Monoreactive clones expanded significantly more to SARS-CoV-2 than crossreactive clones did. Crossreactivity was assessed only for spike protein, not other viral proteins.

Germline V gene sequence: CDR1 KGHSH, CDR2 LQKENI. This CDR3 has 14 residues. With 2 bases removed from V and 5 bases from J, the gap between germline ends came to 10 bases. As for this clone: Its antigen remains unknown.

Sequencing used immunoSEQ multiplex PCR; TCRdb keeps in-frame clones, though not all of them. The repertoire holds approximately 24,000 clones, with 60% to 75% as singletons. Unexposed donor CD4+ T cells date from 2011-2018, before the COVID-19 pandemic. After more than eight days of culture, CD4+ T cells were isolated. Testing used SARS-CoV-2 S/N and four cold-coronavirus spikes on unexposed-donor CD4+ T cells, cells permitting. Cultures held roughly 2 million PBMCs per well with 8.5 to 10 IU/ml IL-2. The source material was CD4+ T cells from PBMCs, cultured in vitro. The receptor was isolated from a human donor in good health. This chain links TRBV18 with TRBJ1-5; maybe TRBD1 (6 bases). The CDR3 spells CASSPSGGHQPQHF. The CDR3 bases are TGTGCCAGCTCACCAAGCGGGGGCCATCAGCCCCAGCATTTT.